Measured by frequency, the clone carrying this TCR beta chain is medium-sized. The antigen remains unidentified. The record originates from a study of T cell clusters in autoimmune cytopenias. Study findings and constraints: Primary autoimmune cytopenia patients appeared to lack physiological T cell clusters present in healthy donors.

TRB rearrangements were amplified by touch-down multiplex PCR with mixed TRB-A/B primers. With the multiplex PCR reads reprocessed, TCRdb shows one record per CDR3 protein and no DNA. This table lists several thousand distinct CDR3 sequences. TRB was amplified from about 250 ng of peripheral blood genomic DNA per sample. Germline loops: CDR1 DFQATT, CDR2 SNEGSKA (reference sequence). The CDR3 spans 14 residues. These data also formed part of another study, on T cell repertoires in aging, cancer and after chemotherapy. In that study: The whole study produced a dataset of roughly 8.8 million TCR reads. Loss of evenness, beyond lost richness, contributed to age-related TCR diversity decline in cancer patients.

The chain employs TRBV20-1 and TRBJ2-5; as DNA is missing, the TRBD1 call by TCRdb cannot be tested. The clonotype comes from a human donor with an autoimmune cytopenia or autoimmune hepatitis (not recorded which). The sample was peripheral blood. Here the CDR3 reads CSAVVGTGSKTQYF.